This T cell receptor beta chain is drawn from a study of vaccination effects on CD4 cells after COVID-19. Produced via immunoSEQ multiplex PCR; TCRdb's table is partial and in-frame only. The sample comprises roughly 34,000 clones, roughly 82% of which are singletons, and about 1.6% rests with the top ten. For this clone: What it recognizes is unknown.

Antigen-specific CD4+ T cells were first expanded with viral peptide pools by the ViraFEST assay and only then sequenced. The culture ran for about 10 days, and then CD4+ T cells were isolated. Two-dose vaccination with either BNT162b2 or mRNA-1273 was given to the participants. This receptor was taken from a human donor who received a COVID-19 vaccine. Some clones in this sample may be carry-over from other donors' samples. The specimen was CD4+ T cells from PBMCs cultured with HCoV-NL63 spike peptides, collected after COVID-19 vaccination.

The CDR3 coding sequence is TGTGCCACCAGTGACCGGTCGGTGTGGGGGGAGACCCAGTACTTC. Amino acids: CATSDRSVWGETQYF. V usage is TRBV24-1 and J usage is TRBJ2-5; possibly TRBD1 or TRBD2 for D (5 bases each). The V and J ends lost 4 bases and 5 bases respectively, with 16 bases between them. The CDR3 runs 15 residues. Per germline, CDR1 KGHDR and CDR2 SFDVKD.